This T cell receptor (beta chain) stems from a study of vaccination and CD4 T cells after COVID-19 (dated by TCRdb to the early 2020s). Context from the whole study: Every convalescent patient had a positive nasal swab PCR test for SARS-CoV-2, with mild disease in about nine patients and severe disease in one. In the convalescent cohort there were six males and four females, among whom were two Hispanic individuals, seven Caucasians, two Asians and one multiracial person. Each participant got two doses of either the Pfizer-BioNTech BNT162b2 vaccine (n=8) or the Moderna mRNA-1273 vaccine (n=2). Post-COVID blood samples from convalescent patients were collected a median of roughly 100 days after diagnosis, with a range of 35 to 161 days. Post-vaccine blood samples were collected a median of about 72 days after the second vaccine dose, ranging from about 13 to 241 days. The cultures were stimulated with overlapping spike peptide pools from SARS-CoV-2 and from the common cold coronaviruses HCoV-NL63, HCoV-OC43 and HCoV-229E. As controls, cultures received a CEFX viral epitope pool (the positive control), an HIV-1 Nef peptide pool (the negative control), or no peptide at all. In under twelve COVID-19 convalescent patients and 4 infection-naive healthy vaccine recipients, researchers compared the spike-specific CD4+ TCR repertoire from before mRNA vaccination with the repertoire from after.

The library was obtained by PCR. At the Johns Hopkins FTIC core, DNA from the cultured CD4+ T cells underwent TCR sequencing with the Oncomine TCR Beta short-read assay. The QIAamp micro DNA kit was used to extract genomic DNA from the cultured CD4+ T cells. Oncomine TCR Beta libraries from cultured CD4+ T cells were pooled with unique dual indexes and sequenced on an Illumina iSeq 100. In the paper's pipeline: Non-productive sequences were filtered out, and CDR3s that did not start with C, did not end with F or W, or were shorter than 7 amino acids were discarded. The MANAFEST web application was used to identify antigen-specific clonotypes by comparing peptide-stimulated wells against reference wells and other culture wells. Positive clones required FDR below 0.05, an odds ratio above 5, and productive frequency above 0.1% in at least two of three replicate wells. Clonotypes that were significantly expanded in both SARS-CoV-2 spike wells and at least one common cold coronavirus spike condition were defined as cross-reactive. Levenshtein distances (stringdist) and unrooted phylogenetic trees (ape) in R version 3.6.1 were used to assess CDR3 homology. TCRdb's own reprocessing of the public reads used fastp at Q25 and MiXCR and kept productive beta chains. Entries that share a CDR3 protein sequence are merged under the most common genes and DNA. In this record, the V and J calls reflect TCRdb's handling and not the investigators' own analysis. This sample lists approximately 15,000 distinct CDR3 sequences; less than 70% were detected once. Around 15% of the sample rests with the top ten.

Results and caveats for the whole study, not just this receptor: In convalescent patients, a median about 86% of post-vaccine SARS-CoV-2-reactive clones were detected only after vaccination, suggesting vaccine-specific priming. The median number of SARS-CoV-2-reactive clonotypes rose from about 19 after infection to roughly 38 after vaccination, but the change was not significant. The study included relatively few convalescent patients and did not analyze early timepoints after natural infection. Of the vaccine-specific clones in convalescent patients, 304 of 307, or nearly all, reacted only to SARS-CoV-2 spike and did not cross-react with common cold coronaviruses.

The treatment or condition label corresponds to: roughly ten-day PBMC culture with coronavirus spike peptide pools or control peptides (ViraFEST assay). To expand antigen-specific T cells with peptide pools and then pick out the expanded clonotypes through TCR sequencing, the study relied on the ViraFEST assay. Positive SARS-CoV-2 PCR tests in the convalescent patients dated from March to December 2020, before Alpha, Beta and Delta variants emerged in the United States. Each well held two million PBMCs cultured with roughly 10 ug/ml peptide pools in IMDM containing approximately 5% human AB serum and approximately 10 IU/ml IL-2. Half of the culture medium was replaced with fresh IL-2-containing medium on days 3 and 7. Once the cells had been in culture for roughly 11 days, the EasySep CD4+ T cell isolation kit was used to isolate CD4+ T cells by negative selection. Ficoll-Paque Plus gradient centrifugation was used to isolate PBMCs from whole blood, and the isolated PBMCs were then either used fresh or cryopreserved at -140C. Triplicate wells were generally used for each culture condition.

Spanning cysteine to phenylalanine, the CDR3 consists of 16 amino acids. Only the CDR3 part of the read is kept: 48 bases, read in frame from the first base. For CDR1 and CDR2, the germline V gene (reference sequence) lists SEHNR and FQNEAQ. Compared with germline, V lacks 4 bases and J lacks 5 bases; bases without a gene match: 12. This clonotype was counted between two and nine times. This clone's antigen is unknown. No base quality information exists; no much larger clone differs at one position. The sequencing sample was made of CD4+ T cells from blood, cultured in vitro. The clonotype comes from a human donor who had recovered from COVID-19. The sequence is built from TRBV7-9 and TRBJ2-7; 9 nucleotides in the junction match TRBD1. For the CDR3, the sequence is CASSSGQGVKNDEQYF. The sequenced DNA is TGTGCCAGCAGCTCGGGACAGGGAGTAAAAAACGACGAGCAGTACTTC. This CDR3, with the reference TRBV7-9 and TRBJ2-7 proteins standing in past its ends, gives the full variable domain DTGVSQNPRHKITKRGQNVTFRCDPISEHNRLYWYRQTLGQGPEFLTYFQNEAQLEKSRLLSDRFSAERPKGSFSTLEIQRTEQGDSAMYLCASSSGQGVKNDEQYFGPGTRLTVT.